The table lists the clone carrying this T cell receptor (beta chain) with a few counts. Its antigen is currently unknown. PCR amplification relied on 60 Vbeta primers (plus 13 Jbeta primers). Assay used: immunoSEQ multiplex PCR; TCRdb lists only in-frame clones, some missing. The repertoire holds 120,000 or so clones, with roughly 86% as singletons. The data are from a study of cytomegalovirus exposure and HLA in healthy donors. Background on the study: Across 300 to 400 genotyped donors, 81% landed in the Caucasian-associated ancestry cluster.

Study conclusions and caveats: A later analysis reportedly found that, within productive TCRs, an Asian-associated ancestry cluster had fewer N-insertions than the mean observed across the roughly 730 donors. As a later analysis showed, a missense DCLRE1C variant was linked to trimming of TCR beta V- and J-genes.

The CDR3 sequence is 15 residues long. Germline values: CDR1 MDHEN, CDR2 SYDVKM. With V trimmed by 5 bases and J by 0 bases, 6 bases remained unmatched. This receptor was obtained from a man aged 18 to 29 in good health and CMV-seronegative. Sequenced material: PBMCs. The chain joins TRBV28 to TRBJ1-1; 7 bases are shared with TRBD1. The CDR3 is CASSLRQGMNTEAFF. The CDR3 bases are TGTGCCAGCAGTCTTCGACAGGGTATGAACACTGAAGCTTTCTTT. The complete variable domain, with remaining parts taken from reference TRBV28 and TRBJ1-1, reads DVKVTQSSRYLVKRTGEKVFLECVQDMDHENMFWYRQDPGLGLRLIYFSYDVKMKEKGDIPEGYSVSREKKERFSLILESASTNQTSMYLCASSLRQGMNTEAFFGQGTRLTVV.